This T cell receptor (beta chain) was obtained from a study of blood T cell repertoires in COVID-19. TCRdb's table, derived via immunoSEQ multiplex PCR, lists solely in-frame clones and lacks some. The sample lists 210,000 or so clones, around 90% occurring once. CDR1 SGHRS and CDR2 YFSETQ come from the germline V gene. CDR3 length: 16 residues. J gave up 5 bases and V 0 bases, and 10 bases lay outside the gene matches. The receptor comes from a young man who had recovered from COVID-19. The V call is TRBV5-1, the J call TRBJ1-1; 7 positions match TRBD1. The sample taken for sequencing was PBMCs or T cells enriched from blood (not recorded which). The CDR3: CASSLDGSGGGTEAFF. CDR3 nucleotides: TGCGCCAGCAGCTTGGATGGGTCAGGGGGTGGAACTGAAGCTTTCTTT. Full variable domain (outside the CDR3, taken from reference TRBV5-1 and TRBJ1-1): KAGVTQTPRYLIKTRGQQVTLSCSPISGHRSVSWYQQTPGQGLQFLFEYFSETQRNKGNFPGRFSGRQFSNSRSEMNVSTLELGDSALYLCASSLDGSGGGTEAFFGQGTRLTVV.